The entry below describes one T cell receptor beta chain. What it recognizes is unknown. Amplification used 60 Vbeta primers and 13 Jbeta primers. Libraries were prepared by immunoSEQ multiplex PCR; TCRdb keeps only in-frame clonotypes and omits some of them. The sample holds about 130,000 clones. The data belong to a study of cytomegalovirus exposure and HLA in healthy donors. Findings and limits, study-wide: Some public TCRs appeared in many individuals, while most sequences were rare. CMV antigen specificity was confirmed in vitro for three CMV-associated chains.

The CDR3 has 12 residues. The germline gives CDR1 WNHNN, CDR2 SYGVQD (reference sequence). Trimming cost V 3 bases and J 4 bases, with 6 bases left between them. The donors comprised healthy bone marrow donors. Nominally healthy donors provided the samples, though records likely missed some immune exposures. The sample taken for sequencing was PBMCs. This chain links TRBV10-1 with TRBJ1-1; D is undetermined. This TCR was recovered from a man aged 18 to 30 in good health and CMV-seronegative. CDR3 residues: CASSDRSTEAFF. CDR3 nucleotide sequence: TGCGCCAGCAGTGACCGTTCCACTGAAGCTTTCTTT.